This TCR beta chain emerged from a study of T-cell reconstitution after alpha-beta-depleted transplantation in children. For TCRbeta, the library was prepared with unique molecular identifiers. MiXCR was run by TCRdb on the PCR reads, yielding one entry per CDR3 protein. The repertoire includes some 840,000 distinct CDR3 sequences, roughly 16% of them detected once, and about 5% sits in the top ten. From germline, CDR1 is LNHDA and CDR2 SQIVND (reference sequence). The V end was cut by 7 bases, the J end by 4 bases, with 17 bases between. This CDR3 is 15 amino acids long. This sequence originates from a male patient between 5 and 17 years old who had a stem cell transplant for acute lymphoblastic leukemia, so the T cells may come from the graft donor. This specimen was PBMCs, mostly from graft donor cells, taken 360 days after TCRalphabeta/CD19-depleted stem cell transplant. The V gene is TRBV19, the J gene TRBJ1-5; unclear D gene. The DNA of the CDR3 is TGTGCCAGTACCCCGCGAGGGTATGGGAATCAGCCCCAGCATTTT. The encoded protein is CASTPRGYGNQPQHF.